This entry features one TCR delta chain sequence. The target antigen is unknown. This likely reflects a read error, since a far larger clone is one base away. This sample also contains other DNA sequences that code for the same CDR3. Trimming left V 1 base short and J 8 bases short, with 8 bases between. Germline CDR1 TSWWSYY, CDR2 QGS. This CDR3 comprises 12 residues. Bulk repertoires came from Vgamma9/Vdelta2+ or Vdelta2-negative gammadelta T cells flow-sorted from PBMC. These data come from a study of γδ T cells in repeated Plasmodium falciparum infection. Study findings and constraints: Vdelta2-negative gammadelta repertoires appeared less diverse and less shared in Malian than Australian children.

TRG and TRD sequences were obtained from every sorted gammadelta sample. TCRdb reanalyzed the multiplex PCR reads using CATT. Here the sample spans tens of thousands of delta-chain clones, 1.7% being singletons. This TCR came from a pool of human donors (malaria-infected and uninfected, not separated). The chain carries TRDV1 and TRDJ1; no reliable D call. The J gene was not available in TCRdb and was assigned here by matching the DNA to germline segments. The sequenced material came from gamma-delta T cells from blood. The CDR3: CALGERGHKLIF. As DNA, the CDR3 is TGTGCTCTTGGGGAACGGGGTCACAAACTCATCTTT.